The 16 T cell receptor beta chains reported below all come from one sample, sequenced in a study of blood T cell repertoires in COVID-19. Libraries were prepared by immunoSEQ multiplex PCR; TCRdb keeps only in-frame clonotypes and omits some of them. The sample lists 100,000 or so clones, roughly nine tenths occurring once. Sequencing was carried out using peripheral blood. Receptors originate from a man over 45 with active COVID-19.

The J gene is TRBJ2-7, the V gene TRBV27; a weak D match, TRBD1 (6 bases). The germline gives CDR1 MNHEY, CDR2 SMNVEV (reference sequence). This CDR3 is 14 amino acids long. V gave up 5 bases and J gave up 6 bases, with 17 bases separating them. The CDR3 region is CASSISGTPGEQYF. The CDR3, as DNA: TGTGCCAGCAGTATAAGTGGGACACCGGGCGAGCAGTACTTC.

The chain combines TRBV5-4 with TRBJ2-2, with D possibly matching TRBD1 (6 bases). Trimming took off 5 bases at V and 5 bases at J, with 19 bases between the two ends. The CDR3 is 16 amino acids. In germline, CDR1 is SGHNT, CDR2 YYREEE (reference sequence). The CDR3 region has the DNA TGTGCCAGCAGAACCGACAGGCCTGGTCGGACCGGGGAGCTGTTTTTT. Translation gives CASRTDRPGRTGELFF.

The rearrangement uses TRBV3-1 (or the pseudogene TRBV3-2) and TRBJ2-5, with a possible D match to TRBD2 (6 bases). V was pared by 2 bases and J by 1 base, with 11 bases between. Germline CDR1 and CDR2: LGHDT and YNNKEL (reference sequence). The CDR3 has 15 residues. The CDR3 coding sequence is TGTGCCAGCAGCCAAAAGGGACTCCCCCAAGAGACCCAGTACTTC. Translated: CASSQKGLPQETQYF.

The rearrangement uses TRBV19 and TRBJ1-4, with a possible D match to TRBD1 (5 bases). This CDR3 is built from 14 residues. Trimming took off 5 bases at V and 0 bases at J, with 7 bases between the two ends. Per the germline V gene, CDR1 is LNHDA and CDR2 is SQIVND (reference sequence). Written as DNA, the CDR3 is TGTGCCAGTAGTCCGACAGCAACTAATGAAAAACTGTTTTTT. Translation: CASSPTATNEKLFF.

The chain is built from TRBV7-2 and TRBJ2-5; TRBD2 might be the D (5 bases). CDR3 length: 17 amino acids. Germline values: CDR1 SGHTA, CDR2 FQGNSA. V was cut by 1 base and J by 5 bases, with 20 bases left in between. The CDR3 DNA reads as TGTGCCAGCAGCTTAGGGACTTCGGACCACTCAATTGAGACCCAGTACTTC. Translation gives CASSLGTSDHSIETQYF. Combining the CDR3 with reference TRBV7-2 and TRBJ2-5 gives the whole variable domain GAGVSQSPSNKVTEKGKDVELRCDPISGHTALYWYRQSLGQGLEFLIYFQGNSAPDKSGLPSDRFSAERTGGSVSTLTIQRTQQEDSAVYLCASSLGTSDHSIETQYFGPGTRLLVL.

The chain employs TRBV19 and TRBJ1-5; the match to TRBD1 covers 9 bases. V dropped 2 bases and J dropped 2; count of bases not matched to a gene: 16. The CDR3 consists of 20 residues. Germline CDR1 is LNHDA and CDR2 is SQIVND (reference sequence). CDR3 coding DNA: TGTGCCAGTAGTATAAAGAAGGGGACAGGGAAGTTATATGGCAATCAGCCCCAGCATTTT. It yields the protein CASSIKKGTGKLYGNQPQHF.

CDR3 DNA: TGTGCCAGCAGTTTCCTACCTAGCTCCTACAATGAGCAGTTCTTC. Translating gives CASSFLPSSYNEQFF. This rearrangement joins TRBV7-2 to TRBJ2-1; the D is unclear. The CDR3 contains 15 residues. Trimming pared 6 bases from V and 0 bases from J, leaving 12 bases between. Germline V gives CDR1 SGHTA, CDR2 FQGNSA.

The V gene is TRBV2, the J gene TRBJ2-2; 12 nucleotides match TRBD1. Germline V gives CDR1 SNHLY, CDR2 FYNNEI. Trimming removed 2 bases from V and 2 bases from J; junction bases left unmatched: 3. The length of the CDR3 is 17 residues. CDR3 protein: CASSEIGTGGNTGELFF. DNA of the CDR3: TGTGCCAGCAGTGAAATAGGGACAGGGGGCAACACCGGGGAGCTGTTTTTT.

The chain employs TRBV12-3 or TRBV12-4 and TRBJ2-7, with D perhaps matching TRBD2 (6 bases). V lost 2 bases and J lost 6, with 11 bases in between. This CDR3 comprises 13 residues. CDR3 DNA sequence: TGTGCCAGCAGTTTAAGGTCAGCGGGCGAGCAGTACGTC. It is translated as CASSLRSAGEQYV.

The chain combines TRBV5-4 with TRBJ1-1; D unclear. Germline CDR1 reads SGHNT; CDR2 reads YYREEE (reference sequence). The V and J ends lost 0 bases and 1 base respectively, with 7 bases between them. This CDR3 comprises 14 residues. The CDR3 sequence is CASSLGRENTEAFF. CDR3 bases: TGTGCCAGCAGCTTGGGACGGGAGAACACTGAAGCTTTCTTT.

This chain uses TRBV24-1 with TRBJ1-6; maybe TRBD1 (6 bases). This CDR3 region has 14 residues. Trimming pared 5 bases from V and 8 bases from J, leaving 12 bases between. Germline V gene sequence: CDR1 KGHDR, CDR2 SFDVKD. The CDR3 loop is CATSGDRLHSPLHF. The DNA for the CDR3 is TGTGCCACCAGTGGCGACAGGCTGCATTCACCCCTCCACTTT.

The chain is built from TRBV5-4 and TRBJ1-1; D is unclear. In germline, CDR1 is SGHNT, CDR2 YYREEE (reference sequence). Deletions cut 0 bases from V and 4 bases from J, with 7 bases between. The CDR3 is made up of 13 amino acids. This CDR3 reads CASSLVVGTEAFF. The DNA for the CDR3 is TGTGCCAGCAGCTTGGTAGTTGGCACTGAAGCTTTCTTT.

V gene TRBV6-5 combines with J gene TRBJ1-2; D might be TRBD1 (6 bases). This CDR3 is 14 amino acids long. CDR1 MNHEY and CDR2 SVGAGI come from the germline V gene. V dropped 0 bases and J dropped 6 bases, with 11 bases sitting between them. The CDR3 DNA reads TGTGCCAGCAGTTACTCACAGGGAGTCGATGGCTACACCTTC. Amino acids: CASSYSQGVDGYTF.

J is TRBJ2-4 and V is TRBV6-1; D gene unclear. CDR1 is MNHNS and CDR2 is SASEGT in the germline V gene. V was clipped by 3 bases and J by 3 bases, with 9 bases between them. The CDR3 covers 14 residues. CDR3 DNA sequence: TGTGCCAGCAGTGAGGGCAACAGCAAAAACATTCAGTACTTC. Translated, it gives CASSEGNSKNIQYF.

The rearrangement links TRBV5-4 to TRBJ2-1, with D unclear. Trimming took off 10 bases at V and 0 bases at J, with 14 bases between the two ends. The CDR3 is 14 amino acids. CDR1 SGHNT and CDR2 YYREEE come from the germline V gene (reference sequence). The CDR3 DNA is TGTGCCGGAACTTCCGGCGGCTCCTACAATGAGCAGTTCTTC. Translated: CAGTSGGSYNEQFF.

V gene TRBV7-3 combines with J gene TRBJ2-2, with 8 bases that match TRBD1. Germline CDR1 reads SGHTA; CDR2 reads FQGTGA. The V segment lost 1 base and the J segment 5 bases; nucleotides outside the gene matches: 18. This CDR3 contains 20 residues. Here the CDR3 reads CASSLMLAGGDPLPTGELFF. For the CDR3, the DNA is TGTGCCAGCAGCTTAATGCTAGCAGGGGGCGACCCCCTTCCGACCGGGGAGCTGTTTTTT.